A single sample gave rise to the 29 T cell receptor beta chains below, sequenced in a study of T-cell memory formation after mild COVID-19. TCRdb re-called the 5' RACE reads with MiXCR, one entry per CDR3 protein. The sample has 450,000 or so distinct CDR3 sequences, 20% to 30% seen once; the top ten hold 12%. The specimen was PBMCs or a T cell subset sorted from them (not recorded which). The receptors stem from an adult woman who had mild COVID-19 (a few samples of this study predate the infection). Cell type and time point are not known.

This clonotype was counted only a few times. The rearrangement uses TRBV12-3 or TRBV12-4 and TRBJ1-3; no clear D gene. V was shortened by 4 bases and J by 0 bases, with 7 bases between the two germline ends. The CDR3 runs to 14 residues. In nucleotides, the CDR3 is TGTGCCAGCAGTTCCCTGAACTCTGGAAACACCATATATTTT. Translation: CASSSLNSGNTIYF.

This clonotype was counted a few times. V is TRBV10-3 and J is TRBJ2-3; TRBD1 aligns across 9 bases. Germline V gene data show CDR1 as ENHRY and CDR2 as SYGVKD. J lost 4 bases, V lost 6 bases, and 11 bases had no gene match. This CDR3 has 16 amino acids. Here the CDR3 reads CAIRDRGTTPPDTQYF. CDR3 bases: TGTGCCATCAGGGACAGGGGCACGACCCCCCCAGATACGCAGTATTTT.

The rearrangement joins TRBV2 to TRBJ2-5, with a weak D call TRBD2 (6 bases). V was trimmed by 4 bases and J by 1 base, leaving 10 bases between them. The CDR3 totals 14 residues. Germline V CDR1 and CDR2: SNHLY, FYNNEI. The CDR3 DNA sequence: TGTGCCAGCAGTGCTAGGAGGGTCCAAGAGACCCAGTACTTC. This codes for CASSARRVQETQYF.

This sequence joins TRBV9 and TRBJ2-3; 9 positions agree with TRBD2. This CDR3 region has 15 residues. CDR1 SGDLS and CDR2 YYNGEE come from the germline V gene. The V and J ends lost 0 bases and 5 bases, in that order; junction bases with no gene match: 4. For the CDR3, the DNA is TGTGCCAGCAGCGTAGAAGGTAGCGGGGGAGATACGCAGTATTTT. Translation gives CASSVEGSGGDTQYF.

The J gene is TRBJ1-5, the V gene TRBV30; D call uncertain. Per the germline V gene, CDR1 is GTSNPN and CDR2 is SVGIG (reference sequence). The CDR3 is 14 amino acids. Trimming removed 0 bases from V and 1 base from J, with 7 bases in between. CDR3 protein: CAWSVGLSNQPQHF. CDR3 bases: TGTGCCTGGAGTGTTGGGCTGAGCAATCAGCCCCAGCATTTT.

This clonotype was found a few times. The V call is TRBV15, the J call TRBJ1-5; TRBD1 agrees at 7 bases. Trimming at V came to 8 bases and at J to 4 bases, leaving 5 bases not matched to a gene. From germline, CDR1 is LNHNV and CDR2 YYDKDF (reference sequence). This CDR3 spans 13 amino acids. CDR3 protein: CATSGTANQPQHF. The CDR3 DNA reads as TGTGCCACCTCCGGGACAGCTAATCAGCCCCAGCATTTT.

This clonotype was detected only a few times. This chain uses TRBV12-3 or TRBV12-4 with TRBJ2-7; 10 positions agree with TRBD1. This CDR3 is built from 15 residues. J gave up 6 bases and V 5 bases, and 10 bases lay outside the gene matches. CDR3 sequence reads: CASSRGTGAAIEQYF. The CDR3 nucleotides read TGTGCCAGCAGTCGGGGGACAGGGGCGGCGATCGAGCAGTACTTC.

This clonotype was observed a few times. This chain links TRBV7-6 with TRBJ2-7; 7 bases fit TRBD1. This CDR3 spans 17 amino acids. After removal of 2 bases from V and 0 bases from J, the junction contained 10 bases not matched to a gene. The germline CDR1 and CDR2 sequences are SGHVS and FNYEAQ. The CDR3 protein is CASSLTPGGRSSYEQYF. The CDR3 DNA is TGTGCCAGCAGCTTAACCCCAGGGGGAAGGAGCTCCTACGAGCAGTACTTC.

This clonotype was observed a handful of times. The chain has TRBV2 and TRBJ2-1; 9 bases fit TRBD1. The germline gives CDR1 SNHLY, CDR2 FYNNEI. This CDR3 contains 13 residues. V was clipped by 2 bases and J by 9 bases; unmatched bases: 2. Written as DNA, the CDR3 is TGTGCCAGCAGTGAAAAACAGGGGGCTGAGCAGTTCTTC. Translation: CASSEKQGAEQFF. The full variable domain, its missing parts supplied by reference TRBV2 and TRBJ2-1, is EPEVTQTPSHQVTQMGQEVILRCVPISNHLYFYWYRQILGQKVEFLVSFYNNEISEKSEIFDDQFSVERPDGSNFTLKIRSTKLEDSAMYFCASSEKQGAEQFFGPGTRLTVL.

This clonotype has a handful of counts. The rearrangement joins TRBV9 to TRBJ1-2; D is undetermined. Trimming left V 0 bases short and J 8 bases short, with 20 bases between. The CDR3 extends over 16 amino acids. Looked up from germline, CDR1 is SGDLS and CDR2 is YYNGEE. The CDR3: CASSVVGDGPARGYTF. As DNA, the CDR3 is TGTGCCAGCAGCGTAGTTGGCGATGGGCCAGCACGCGGCTACACCTTC.

This clonotype has ten or more counts. The genes are TRBV24-1 and TRBJ2-7; TRBD1 or TRBD2 may be the D gene (5 bases each). Germline V lookup: CDR1 KGHDR, CDR2 SFDVKD. The CDR3 length is 15 residues. The V end lost 3 bases, the J end lost 1 base, and 12 bases lay between the germline ends. In DNA form, the CDR3 reads TGTGCCACCAGTGATGGGACCCTGGGATCCTACGAGCAGTACTTC. Its translation is CATSDGTLGSYEQYF.

This chain uses TRBV18 with TRBJ2-2; D is possibly TRBD1 or TRBD2 (5 bases each). Trimming removed 1 base from V and 3 bases from J, with 9 bases in between. Germline lookup yields CDR1 KGHSH and CDR2 LQKENI. CDR3 length equals 15 residues. CDR3 in amino acids: CASSPRQGDTGELFF. Here the CDR3 DNA reads TGTGCCAGCTCACCACGCCAGGGAGACACCGGGGAGCTGTTTTTT.

Only a few counts were recorded for this clonotype. The CDR3 DNA reads as TGTGCCAGCAGTCCTACAGGGTTAGGCTACGAGCAGTACTTC. The encoded protein is CASSPTGLGYEQYF. The chain employs TRBV12-3 or TRBV12-4 and TRBJ2-7; the D gene is possibly TRBD1 (6 bases). The CDR3 sequence is 14 residues long. V was shortened by 5 bases and J by 3 bases, with 14 bases between the two germline ends.

The CDR3 DNA sequence: TGTGCCAGCAGGCCGGCGGGGGCCGTCACAGATACGCAGTATTTT. Translated: CASRPAGAVTDTQYF. This chain uses TRBV12-3 or TRBV12-4 with TRBJ2-3; D is possibly TRBD2 (7 bases). V was trimmed by 6 bases and J by 2 bases, leaving 15 bases between them. The CDR3 is 15 residues long.

The chain uses TRBV5-1 and TRBJ2-2, with D perhaps assigned TRBD1 or TRBD2 (5 bases each). Trimming cost V 3 bases and J 1 base, with 10 bases left between them. The CDR3 sequence is 15 residues long. Germline V CDR1 and CDR2: SGHRS, YFSETQ. CDR3 sequence reads: CASSWSGGNTGELFF. DNA of the CDR3: TGCGCCAGCAGCTGGAGTGGGGGGAACACCGGGGAGCTGTTTTTT.

The chain recombines TRBV5-5 with TRBJ2-7, with D perhaps assigned TRBD1 or TRBD2 (5 bases each). Germline assignment: CDR1 SGHKS and CDR2 YYEKEE (reference sequence). The ends were cut back, 4 bases at V and 5 bases at J, with 16 bases in the middle. This CDR3 is 14 amino acids long. This CDR3 reads CASSATGTPDEQYF. DNA for the CDR3: TGTGCCAGCAGCGCGACCGGGACCCCCGACGAGCAGTACTTC.

This clonotype was counted only a few times. This rearrangement joins TRBV6-2 or TRBV6-3 to TRBJ2-1, with TRBD2 matching over 10 bases. V lost 8 bases to trimming and J lost 6 bases; unmatched junction nucleotides: 7. CDR1 and CDR2 (germline): MNHEY, SVGEGT. This CDR3 region has 14 residues. Here the CDR3 DNA reads TGTGCCAGCTTAGGACTAGCGGTTATCAATGAGCAGTTCTTC. It specifies CASLGLAVINEQFF.

CDR3 amino acids: CSAQKAQTGNEQFF. CDR3 bases: TGCAGTGCCCAAAAGGCCCAGACGGGCAATGAGCAGTTCTTC. This chain connects TRBV20-1 to TRBJ2-1; D is ambiguous. Trimming cost V 6 bases and J 6 bases, with 18 bases left between them. Germline V CDR1 and CDR2: DFQATT, SNEGSKA (reference sequence). The CDR3 has 14 residues.

There are a few counts of this clonotype. The CDR3 is CASSSRGVPTEAFF. The CDR3 DNA reads TGTGCCAGCAGCTCTCGGGGAGTCCCCACTGAAGCTTTCTTT. The chain has TRBV13 and TRBJ1-1, with no clear D. Germline-derived CDR1 and CDR2 are PRHDT and FYEKMQ (reference sequence). Trimming shortened V by 4 bases and J by 4 bases, and 13 bases separated the two germline ends. The CDR3 is 14 amino acids.

The chain joins TRBV12-3 or TRBV12-4 to TRBJ1-2, with D possibly being TRBD1 (5 bases). There are 16 residues in the CDR3. V was shortened by 5 bases and J by 7 bases, with 23 bases between the two germline ends. Written as DNA, the CDR3 is TGTGCCAGCAGTGGGGGGGGACTAGGACAAAGAATTGGCTACACCTTC. The encoded protein is CASSGGGLGQRIGYTF.

V and J are TRBV29-1 and TRBJ2-1, with TRBD2 matching 10 bases. CDR1 is SQVTM, CDR2 ANQGSEA, per germline. This CDR3 region has 16 residues. The trim removed 6 bases at V and 0 bases at J, leaving 8 bases unmatched. CDR3 coding DNA: TGCAGCGTACGGACTAGCGGCAGGAGCTCCTACAATGAGCAGTTCTTC. Its translation: CSVRTSGRSSYNEQFF.

The sample holds a few counts of this clonotype. The chain employs TRBV7-3 and TRBJ2-3; 11 nucleotides agree with TRBD2. Losses at the gene ends were 4 bases for V and 5 bases for J; bases not matched to a gene: 2. Per the germline V gene, CDR1 is SGHTA and CDR2 is FQGTGA. The CDR3 contains 14 residues. For the CDR3, the DNA is TGTGCCAGCAGCTCCGGGACTAGCGGAGATACGCAGTATTTT. This translates into CASSSGTSGDTQYF. Together with reference TRBV7-3 and TRBJ2-3, the CDR3 gives the full variable domain: GAGVSQTPSNKVTEKGKYVELRCDPISGHTALYWYRQSLGQGPEFLIYFQGTGAADDSGLPNDRFFAVRPEGSVSTLKIQRTERGDSAVYLCASSSGTSGDTQYFGPGTRLTVL.

This clonotype has just a few counts. CDR3: CASSPMGGNEQFF. The CDR3 DNA is TGTGCCAGCAGCCCAATGGGGGGTAATGAGCAGTTCTTC. The chain uses TRBV7-9 and TRBJ2-1, with a tentative D call TRBD2 (6 bases). This CDR3 has 13 amino acids. Germline V gene sequence: CDR1 SEHNR, CDR2 FQNEAQ (reference sequence). Between the trimmed V and J ends, which lost 5 bases and 7 bases, there was a span of 12 bases.

This clonotype showed up just a few times. The rearrangement joins TRBV7-9 to TRBJ2-1; perhaps TRBD2 as D (6 bases). Germline assignment: CDR1 SEHNR and CDR2 FQNEAQ (reference sequence). V dropped 1 base and J dropped 5 bases, with 12 bases sitting between them. The CDR3 length is 15 residues. This CDR3 is CASSLEGLQNNEQFF. CDR3 nucleotide sequence: TGTGCCAGCAGCTTAGAGGGACTGCAGAACAATGAGCAGTTCTTC.

The sample holds a few counts of this clonotype. This chain joins TRBV24-1 and TRBJ2-3; the match to TRBD2 covers 9 bases. CDR1 and CDR2 from the germline V gene are KGHDR and SFDVKD. V shed 4 bases, J shed 4 bases, and the junction held 5 bases outside the gene matches. The CDR3 runs 15 residues. The DNA for the CDR3 is TGTGCCACCAGTGACCGTAGCGGGAGCCCAGATACGCAGTATTTT. It translates to CATSDRSGSPDTQYF.

This clonotype was counted many times. This sequence joins TRBV4-3 and TRBJ2-7, with TRBD1 matching 9 bases. The ends lost 0 bases at V and 5 bases at J; junction bases unmatched: 8. The CDR3 sequence is 16 residues long. Germline V gene data show CDR1 as LGHNA and CDR2 as YSLEER. As DNA, the CDR3 is TGCGCCAGCAGCCAAGATTGGGGGACAGGGTCCAACGAGCAGTACTTC. Translation gives CASSQDWGTGSNEQYF.

The gene calls are TRBV7-6 and TRBJ2-6; maybe TRBD1 (5 bases). Trimming shortened V by 0 bases and J by 0 bases, and 12 bases separated the two germline ends. The germline V gene has CDR1 SGHVS and CDR2 FNYEAQ. The CDR3 has 18 amino acids. In DNA, the CDR3 is TGTGCCAGCAGCTTAGCAGACAGATCTTACTCTGGGGCCAACGTCCTGACTTTC. It translates to CASSLADRSYSGANVLTF. Full variable domain (remainder filled in from reference TRBV7-6 and TRBJ2-6): GAGVSQSPRYKVTKRGQDVALRCDPISGHVSLYWYRQALGQGPEFLTYFNYEAQQDKSGLPNDRFSAERPEGSISTLTIQRTEQRDSAMYRCASSLADRSYSGANVLTFGAGSRLTVL.

The rearrangement uses TRBV12-3 or TRBV12-4 and TRBJ1-6; 8 positions match TRBD1. V trimming: 6 bases; J trimming: 7 bases; junction bases outside the gene matches: 8. The length of the CDR3 is 15 residues. The CDR3 DNA is TGTGCCAGCAGACCGCGGACAGGGATAAATTCACCCCTCCACTTT. Translating it yields CASRPRTGINSPLHF.

This chain joins TRBV9 and TRBJ1-1; D not certain. This CDR3 has 13 residues. Germline V gene lookup returns CDR1 SGDLS and CDR2 YYNGEE. V was cut by 0 bases and J by 5 bases, with 8 bases left in between. Written as DNA, the CDR3 is TGTGCCAGCAGCGTAGGCGGGGATACTGAAGCTTTCTTT. The encoded protein is CASSVGGDTEAFF. Drawing the rest from reference TRBV9 and TRBJ1-1, the complete variable domain is DSGVTQTPKHLITATGQRVTLRCSPRSGDLSVYWYQQSLDQGLQFLIQYYNGEERAKGNILERFSAQQFPDLHSELNLSSLELGDSALYFCASSVGGDTEAFFGQGTRLTVV.